This T cell receptor beta chain was sequenced during a study of identical twins. Study conclusions and caveats: Twin pairs' shared out-of-frame alpha sequences were enriched in low generation probability.

Template switching added a universal primer site, and cDNA bore unique molecular identifiers. TCRdb used MiXCR to reprocess the 5' RACE reads, holding one entry per CDR3 protein. The table lists around 250,000 distinct CDR3 sequences, approximately 7.1% of them singletons, with roughly 15% in the top ten. V was cut by 2 bases and J by 0 bases, with 17 bases left in between. Germline V gives CDR1 DFQATT, CDR2 SNEGSKA (reference sequence). This CDR3 is built from 17 residues. This clonotype was seen a handful of times. Antigen unknown. Healthy Caucasians provided all donations. These same data were also listed under a study on T cells expressing NK-cell markers. That work states: Dominant NKG2C+ clonotypes made up roughly 1.0-7.0% of CD8+ T cells in roughly 6 donors.

Specimen: CD8+ T cells sorted from blood. The J gene is TRBJ2-1, the V gene TRBV20-1; D remains ambiguous. This clonotype was obtained from a woman younger than 35 in good health. The CDR3 reads CSARRAKSLSSYNEQFF. The CDR3, as DNA: TGCAGTGCTAGAAGGGCCAAAAGCCTTAGCTCCTACAATGAGCAGTTCTTC.